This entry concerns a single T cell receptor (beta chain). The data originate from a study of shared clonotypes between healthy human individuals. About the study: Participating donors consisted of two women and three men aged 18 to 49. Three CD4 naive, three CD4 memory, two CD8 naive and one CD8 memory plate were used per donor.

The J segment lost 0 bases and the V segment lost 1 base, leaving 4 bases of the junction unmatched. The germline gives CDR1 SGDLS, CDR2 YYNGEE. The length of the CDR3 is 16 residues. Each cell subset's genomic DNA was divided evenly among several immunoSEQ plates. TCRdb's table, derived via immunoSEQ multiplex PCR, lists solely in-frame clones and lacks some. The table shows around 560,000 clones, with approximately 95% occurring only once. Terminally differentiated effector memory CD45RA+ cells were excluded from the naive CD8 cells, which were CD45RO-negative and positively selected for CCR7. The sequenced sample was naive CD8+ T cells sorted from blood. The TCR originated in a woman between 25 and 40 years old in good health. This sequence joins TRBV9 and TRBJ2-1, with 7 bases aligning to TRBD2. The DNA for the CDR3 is TGTGCCAGCAGCGTAACTAGCGATAGCTCCTACAATGAGCAGTTCTTC. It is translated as CASSVTSDSSYNEQFF.